This TCR beta chain is drawn from a study of blood T cell repertoires in COVID-19. Using immunoSEQ multiplex PCR, the repertoire was profiled, and TCRdb retains in-frame clones only, with some absent. This repertoire shows 250,000 to 350,000 clones, about nine tenths found once; its top ten account for around 6.8%. CDR3 size: 13 residues. Germline lookup yields CDR1 KGHDR and CDR2 SFDVKD. Trimming left V 4 bases short and J 6 bases short, with 11 bases between. Sequenced: peripheral blood. V is TRBV24-1 and J is TRBJ1-1; unclear D gene. The TCR originated in a woman aged 25 to 45 with COVID-19, enrolled during active disease. CDR3 DNA sequence: TGTGCCACCAGTGACGCGGGCCTTCCTGAAGCTTTCTTT. Protein: CATSDAGLPEAFF.